This T cell receptor (beta chain) was observed in a study of T-cell reconstitution after alpha-beta-depleted transplantation in children. This CDR3 region has 13 residues. The germline V and J ends were trimmed by 4 bases and 4 bases, with 14 bases remaining between them. Germline-derived CDR1 and CDR2 are DFQATT and SNEGSKA (reference sequence). During its preparation, the TCRbeta library received unique molecular identifiers. Each CDR3 protein gets one entry after TCRdb re-called the PCR reads with MiXCR. The table shows hundreds of thousands of distinct CDR3 sequences, with approximately 22% occurring only once. On this clonotype: The conserved phenylalanine or tryptophan is not found at the CDR3 terminus, so this likely reflects a read error.

The rearrangement links TRBV20-1 to TRBJ2-7; D possibly matches TRBD1 or TRBD2 (6 bases each). Sequencing used PBMCs, mostly from graft donor cells, obtained 360 days after TCRalphabeta/CD19-depleted stem cell transplant. The TCR originated in a boy less than two years old who had a stem cell transplant for acute myeloid leukemia, so the T cells may come from the graft donor. CDR3 sequence (DNA): TGCAGTGCTACGGGGGCGAGTTTTTACGAGCAGTACGGC. Its protein is CSATGASFYEQYG.